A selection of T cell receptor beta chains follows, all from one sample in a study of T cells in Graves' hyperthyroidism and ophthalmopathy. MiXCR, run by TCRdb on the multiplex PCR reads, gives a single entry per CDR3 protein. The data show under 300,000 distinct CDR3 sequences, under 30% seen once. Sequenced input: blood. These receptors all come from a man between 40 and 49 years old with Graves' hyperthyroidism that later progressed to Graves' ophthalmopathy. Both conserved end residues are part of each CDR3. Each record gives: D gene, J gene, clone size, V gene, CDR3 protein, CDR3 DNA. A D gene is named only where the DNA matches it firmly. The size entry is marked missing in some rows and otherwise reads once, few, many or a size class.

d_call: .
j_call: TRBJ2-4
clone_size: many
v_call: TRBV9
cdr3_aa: CASSVAAGKNIQYF
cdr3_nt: TGTGCCAGCAGCGTAGCGGCAGGGAAAAACATTCAGTACTTC

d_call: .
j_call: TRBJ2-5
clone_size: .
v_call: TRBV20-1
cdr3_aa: CSARDAVVQETQYF
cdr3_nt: TGCAGTGCTAGAGATGCCGTAGTCCAAGAGACCCAGTACTTC

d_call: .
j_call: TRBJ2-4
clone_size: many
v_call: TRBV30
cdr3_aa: CAWRPLGAGEAKNIQYF
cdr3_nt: TGTGCCTGGAGGCCTCTCGGTGCTGGGGAAGCCAAAAACATTCAGTACTTC

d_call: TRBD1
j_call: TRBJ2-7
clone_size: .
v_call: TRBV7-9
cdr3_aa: CASSLNRGHEQYF
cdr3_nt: TGTGCCAGCAGTCTCAACAGGGGGCACGAGCAGTACTTC

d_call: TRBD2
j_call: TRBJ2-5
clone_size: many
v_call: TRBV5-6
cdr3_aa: CASSFSGRAVETQYF
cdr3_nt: TGTGCCAGCAGCTTTAGCGGGAGGGCCGTAGAGACCCAGTACTTC

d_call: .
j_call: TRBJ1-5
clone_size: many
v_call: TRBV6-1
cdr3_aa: CASNRRPQHF
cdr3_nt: TGTGCCAGCAATCGAAGGCCCCAGCATTTT

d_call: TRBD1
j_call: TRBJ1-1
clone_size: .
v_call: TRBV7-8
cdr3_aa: CASSLEGTGMNTEAFF
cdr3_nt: TGTGCCAGCAGCTTAGAGGGGACAGGAATGAACACTGAAGCTTTCTTT

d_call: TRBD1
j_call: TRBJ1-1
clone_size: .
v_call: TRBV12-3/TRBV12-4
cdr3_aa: CASTSQGVPEAFF
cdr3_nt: TGTGCCAGCACTTCACAGGGGGTTCCTGAAGCTTTCTTT

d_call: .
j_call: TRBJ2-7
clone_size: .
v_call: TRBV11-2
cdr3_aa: CASSPGAYAEQYF
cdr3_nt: TGTGCCAGCAGCCCCGGGGCTTACGCCGAGCAGTACTTC

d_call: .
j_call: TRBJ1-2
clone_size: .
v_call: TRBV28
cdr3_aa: CASQGGTLDYGYTF
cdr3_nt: TGTGCCAGCCAGGGAGGAACTCTAGACTATGGCTACACCTTC

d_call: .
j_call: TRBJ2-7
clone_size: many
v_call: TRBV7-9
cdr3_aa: CASSLAAGGNEQYF
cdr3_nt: TGTGCCAGCAGCTTAGCGGCAGGAGGGAACGAGCAGTACTTC

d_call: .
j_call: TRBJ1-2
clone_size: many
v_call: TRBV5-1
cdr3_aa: CASSFSGAGYTF
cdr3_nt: TGCGCCAGCAGCTTTTCAGGGGCCGGCTACACCTTC

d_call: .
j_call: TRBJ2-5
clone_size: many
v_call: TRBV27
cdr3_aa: CASSFGVQETQYF
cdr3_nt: TGTGCCAGCAGTTTTGGGGTACAAGAGACCCAGTACTTC

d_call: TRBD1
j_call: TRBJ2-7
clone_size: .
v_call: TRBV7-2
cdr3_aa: CATKAGTAYEQYF
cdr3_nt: TGTGCCACCAAGGCAGGGACAGCCTACGAGCAGTACTTC

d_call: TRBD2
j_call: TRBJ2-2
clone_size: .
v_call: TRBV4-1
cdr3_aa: CASGAETGLAGVFPGELFF
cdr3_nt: TGCGCCAGCGGAGCCGAGACGGGGCTAGCGGGAGTGTTTCCCGGGGAGCTGTTTTTT

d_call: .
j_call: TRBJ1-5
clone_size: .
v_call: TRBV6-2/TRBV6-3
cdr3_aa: CASRKVFSNQPQHF
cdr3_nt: TGTGCCAGCAGAAAGGTATTTAGCAATCAGCCCCAGCATTTT

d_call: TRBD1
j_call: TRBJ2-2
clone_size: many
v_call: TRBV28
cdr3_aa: CASSQPGTENTGELFF
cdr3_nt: TGTGCCAGCAGCCAACCCGGGACAGAAAACACCGGGGAGCTGTTTTTT

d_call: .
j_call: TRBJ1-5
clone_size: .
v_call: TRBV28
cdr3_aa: CASSPLQGDNQPQHF
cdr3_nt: TGTGCCAGCAGCCCTCTTCAGGGTGACAATCAGCCCCAGCATTTT

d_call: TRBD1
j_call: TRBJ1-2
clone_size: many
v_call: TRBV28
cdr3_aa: CASSMGQTHYGYTF
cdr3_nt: TGTGCCAGCAGTATGGGACAGACTCACTATGGCTACACCTTC

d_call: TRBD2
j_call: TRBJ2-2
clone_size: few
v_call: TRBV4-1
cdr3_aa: CASSQERLAGLNTGELFF
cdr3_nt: TGCGCCAGCAGCCAGGAACGACTAGCGGGGTTGAACACCGGGGAGCTGTTTTTT

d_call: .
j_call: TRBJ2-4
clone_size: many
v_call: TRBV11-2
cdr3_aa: CASSHGIAGTKNIQYF
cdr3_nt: TGTGCCAGCAGCCACGGCATCGCGGGAACCAAAAACATTCAGTACTTC

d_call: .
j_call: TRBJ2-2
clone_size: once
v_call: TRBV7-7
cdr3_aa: CASSLSPTKDTGELFF
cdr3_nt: TGTGCTAGCAGCTTAAGCCCCACTAAGGACACCGGGGAGCTGTTTTTT

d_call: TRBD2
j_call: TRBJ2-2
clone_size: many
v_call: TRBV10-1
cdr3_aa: CATTPGLHFTGELFF
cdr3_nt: TGCGCCACCACACCGGGACTACATTTTACCGGGGAGCTGTTTTTT

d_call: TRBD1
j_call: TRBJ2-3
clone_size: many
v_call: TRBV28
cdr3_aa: CASSFGQGTDTQYF
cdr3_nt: TGTGCCAGCAGTTTCGGACAGGGCACAGATACGCAGTATTTT

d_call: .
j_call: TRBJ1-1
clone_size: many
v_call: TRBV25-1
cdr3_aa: CASSAAMNTEAFF
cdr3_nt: TGTGCCAGCAGTGCAGCAATGAACACTGAAGCTTTCTTT

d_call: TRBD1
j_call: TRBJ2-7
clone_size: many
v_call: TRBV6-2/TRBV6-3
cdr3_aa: CASSETGARNEQYF
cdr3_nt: TGTGCCAGCTCGGAAACAGGGGCGCGGAACGAGCAGTACTTC

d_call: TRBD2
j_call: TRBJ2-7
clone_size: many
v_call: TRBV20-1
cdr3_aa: CSAEGTSGNYEQYF
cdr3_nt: TGCAGTGCGGAGGGGACTAGCGGGAATTACGAGCAGTACTTC

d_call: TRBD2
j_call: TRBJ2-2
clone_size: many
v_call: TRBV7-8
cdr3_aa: CASDPLREGLPGELFF
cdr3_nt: TGTGCCAGCGATCCGTTGCGGGAGGGCTTGCCCGGGGAGCTGTTTTTT

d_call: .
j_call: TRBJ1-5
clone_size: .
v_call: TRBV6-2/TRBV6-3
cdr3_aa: CASTLGRLGNQPQHF
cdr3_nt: TGTGCCAGCACCCTGGGGAGGTTAGGCAATCAGCCCCAGCATTTT

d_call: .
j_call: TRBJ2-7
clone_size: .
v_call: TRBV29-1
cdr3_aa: CSVGQQGQGEQYF
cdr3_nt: TGCAGCGTTGGACAGCAGGGTCAGGGCGAGCAGTACTTC

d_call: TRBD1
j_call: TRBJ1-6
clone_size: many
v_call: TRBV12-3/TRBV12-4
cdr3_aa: CASSPGTGISPLHF
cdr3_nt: TGTGCCAGCAGTCCGGGGACAGGGATTTCACCCCTCCACTTT

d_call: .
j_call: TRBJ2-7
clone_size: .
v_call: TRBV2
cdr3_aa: CASSTPGLSEQYF
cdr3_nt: TGTGCCAGCAGTACCCCGGGACTCTCCGAGCAGTACTTC

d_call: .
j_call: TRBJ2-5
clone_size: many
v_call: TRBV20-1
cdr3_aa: CSASAPSPEETQYF
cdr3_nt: TGCAGTGCTAGTGCGCCTAGCCCAGAAGAGACCCAGTACTTC

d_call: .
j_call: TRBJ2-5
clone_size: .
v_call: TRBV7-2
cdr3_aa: CASRGGPETQYF
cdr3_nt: TGTGCCAGCAGGGGGGGGCCGGAGACCCAGTACTTC

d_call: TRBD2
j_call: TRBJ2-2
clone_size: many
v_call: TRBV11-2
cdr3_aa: CASGLAGGITGELFF
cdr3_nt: TGTGCGAGCGGACTAGCGGGAGGTATCACCGGGGAGCTGTTTTTT

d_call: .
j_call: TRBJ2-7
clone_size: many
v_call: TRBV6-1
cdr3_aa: CASSTRGGGPPYEQYF
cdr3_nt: TGTGCCAGCAGTACCAGGGGTGGGGGGCCCCCCTACGAGCAGTACTTC

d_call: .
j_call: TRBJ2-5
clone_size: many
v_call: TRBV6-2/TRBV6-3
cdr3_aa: CASSYITDQETQYF
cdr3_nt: TGTGCCAGCAGTTACATAACAGACCAAGAGACCCAGTACTTC

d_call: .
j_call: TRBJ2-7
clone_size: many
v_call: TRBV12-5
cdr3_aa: CASGLVRVYEQYF
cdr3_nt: TGTGCTAGTGGTTTGGTACGAGTCTACGAGCAGTACTTC

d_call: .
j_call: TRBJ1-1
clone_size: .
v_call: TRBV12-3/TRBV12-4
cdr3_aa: CASSLLGVTEAFF
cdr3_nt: TGTGCCAGCAGTTTACTAGGGGTAACTGAAGCTTTCTTT